This entry concerns a single T cell receptor beta chain. These data are taken from a study of blood T cell repertoires in COVID-19. Overall study: The United States, Italy and Spain provided the acute and convalescent COVID-19 samples. Sample material is recorded as cDNA or gDNA derived from T cells, B-cell-depleted T cells, or PBMCs.

V lost 3 bases to trimming and J lost 5 bases; unmatched junction nucleotides: 10. This CDR3 region has 15 residues. The germline CDR1 and CDR2 sequences are DFQATT and SNEGSKA (reference sequence). Original processing methods: Estimation of nucleated cell counts relied on the amplification of reference gene primers. Sequencing was performed with immunoSEQ multiplex PCR; in TCRdb, only in-frame clones are kept and a portion is missing. V, J and clone size reflect that table, while D and trimming were determined from the DNA. Found here are some 200,000 clones, 85% to 90% of them singletons; the top ten hold 2.2%.

The material sequenced was peripheral blood. The TCR originated in a woman in her forties or fifties with acute or convalescent COVID-19. The genes are TRBV20-1 and TRBJ1-2; TRBD1 matches at 9 bases. Here the CDR3 DNA reads TGCAGTGCTAGTGGAACAGGGGGCACATCATATGGCTACACCTTC. Encoded protein: CSASGTGGTSYGYTF.